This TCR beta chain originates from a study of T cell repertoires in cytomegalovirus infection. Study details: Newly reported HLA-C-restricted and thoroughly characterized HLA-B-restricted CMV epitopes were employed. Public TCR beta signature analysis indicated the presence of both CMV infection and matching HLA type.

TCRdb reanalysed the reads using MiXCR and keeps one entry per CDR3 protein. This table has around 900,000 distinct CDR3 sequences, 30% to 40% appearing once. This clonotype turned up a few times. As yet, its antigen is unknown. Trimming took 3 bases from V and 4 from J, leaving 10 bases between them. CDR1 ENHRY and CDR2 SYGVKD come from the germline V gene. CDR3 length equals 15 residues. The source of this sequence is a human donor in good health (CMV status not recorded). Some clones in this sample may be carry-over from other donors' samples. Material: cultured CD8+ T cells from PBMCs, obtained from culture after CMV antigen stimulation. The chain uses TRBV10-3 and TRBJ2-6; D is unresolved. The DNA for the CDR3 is TGTGCCATCAGTGATTTAAGGACCGGGGCCAACGTCCTGACTTTC. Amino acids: CAISDLRTGANVLTF.